This TCR beta chain originates from a study of a mutant IDH1 vaccine in newly diagnosed glioma. Study-level background: Radiotherapy, temozolomide, or both had been given previously, and both were given to most.

This clone was observed a few times. The target antigen is unknown. The time point was: week 23, last vaccination. In every dose of vaccine, 300 ug of mutant IDH1 20-mer peptide was given alongside topical imiquimod. The astrocytomas were IDH1-mutant, ATRX-negative, and WHO grade 3 or 4. CDR1 and CDR2 from the germline V gene are SGHRS and YFSETQ. The CDR3 consists of 16 residues. V gave up 4 bases and J gave up 0 bases; unmatched junction bases: 5. Profiling relied on immunoSEQ multiplex PCR, and the TCRdb table lists in-frame clones only, not all of them. In the table there are around 41,000 clones, about 79% of which are singletons.

This material consisted of PBMCs, taken from a glioma patient whose treatment included an IDH1 peptide vaccine. The chain links TRBV5-1 to TRBJ1-5; TRBD1 matches 9 bases. The sequence was obtained from a middle-aged woman with glioma. Some clones in this sample may be carry-over from other donors' samples. This chain's CDR3 is CASSDGTGNSNQPQHF. CDR3 nucleotide sequence: TGCGCCAGCAGCGACGGGACAGGGAATAGCAATCAGCCCCAGCATTTT.